The clone carrying this T cell receptor (beta chain) appeared many times. Its matching antigen is unknown. The data belong to a study of identical twins. Overall study results and limits: Models underestimated out-of-frame TCR alpha sharing in monozygotic twins. Conclusions were based on cross-sectional statistical analysis, without following the same donors.

Trimming pared 1 base from V and 6 bases from J, leaving 10 bases between. Germline V lookup: CDR1 MGHRA, CDR2 YSYEKL. The CDR3 extends over 13 amino acids. After template switching added a universal primer site, the resulting cDNA carried unique molecular identifiers. One entry per CDR3 protein, called by TCRdb with MiXCR from the 5' RACE reads. The sample lists some 1,700,000 distinct CDR3 sequences, about 32% occurring once. Specimen: cord blood. This sequence originates from a newborn girl in good health. The V and J genes are TRBV4-1 and TRBJ2-7; unclear D gene. CDR3: CASSQAVVGEQYF. The CDR3 nucleotides read TGCGCCAGCAGCCAAGCGGTAGTTGGCGAGCAGTACTTC.